The 2 T cell receptor beta chains below were found in one sample sequenced in a study of T cell responses to AZD1222 COVID-19 vaccine. The table came from immunoSEQ multiplex PCR; TCRdb's copy has only in-frame clones and leaves some out. The sample has some 180,000 clones; over 90% are singletons. The starting material was peripheral blood, obtained 28 days after the second AZD1222 dose. The receptors were gathered from an adult who received the AZD1222 COVID-19 vaccine.

This clone was seen a handful of times. The V call is TRBV19, the J call TRBJ2-3, with a tentative D call TRBD2 (6 bases). This CDR3 is 15 amino acids long. V was trimmed by 5 bases and J by 1 base, leaving 13 bases between them. CDR1 is LNHDA and CDR2 is SQIVND in the germline V gene (reference sequence). The chain's CDR3 is CASSLRPGGTDTQYF. The DNA for the CDR3 is TGTGCCAGTAGTCTACGGCCGGGAGGCACAGATACGCAGTATTTT.

The chain is built from TRBV7-9 and TRBJ2-7; weak D call: TRBD2 (6 bases). Germline loops: CDR1 SEHNR, CDR2 FQNEAQ (reference sequence). The CDR3 is made up of 14 amino acids. V was shortened by 6 bases and J by 3 bases, with 15 bases between the two germline ends. CDR3 nucleotide sequence: TGTGCCAGCAGACCTGACGGGAGAGGCTACGAGCAGTACTTC. Protein sequence: CASRPDGRGYEQYF.